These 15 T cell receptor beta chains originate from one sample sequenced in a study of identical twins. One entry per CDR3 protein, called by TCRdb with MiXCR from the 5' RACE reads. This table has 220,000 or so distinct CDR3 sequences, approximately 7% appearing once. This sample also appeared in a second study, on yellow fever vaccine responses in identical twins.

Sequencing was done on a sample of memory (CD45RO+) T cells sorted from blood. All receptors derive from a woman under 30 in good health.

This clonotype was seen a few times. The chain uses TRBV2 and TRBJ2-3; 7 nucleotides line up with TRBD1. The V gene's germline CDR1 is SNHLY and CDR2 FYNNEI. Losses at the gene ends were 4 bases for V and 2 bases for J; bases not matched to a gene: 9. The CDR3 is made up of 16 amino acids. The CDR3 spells CASSVSEGAFTDTQYF. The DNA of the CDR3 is TGTGCCAGCAGTGTCTCCGAGGGGGCCTTCACAGATACGCAGTATTTT.

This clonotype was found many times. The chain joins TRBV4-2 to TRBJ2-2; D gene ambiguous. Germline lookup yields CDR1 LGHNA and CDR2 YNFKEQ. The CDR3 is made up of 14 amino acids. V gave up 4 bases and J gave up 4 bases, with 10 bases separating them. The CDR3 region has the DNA TGTGCCAGCAGCCCAAAGGCCGTCACCGGGGAGCTGTTTTTT. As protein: CASSPKAVTGELFF.

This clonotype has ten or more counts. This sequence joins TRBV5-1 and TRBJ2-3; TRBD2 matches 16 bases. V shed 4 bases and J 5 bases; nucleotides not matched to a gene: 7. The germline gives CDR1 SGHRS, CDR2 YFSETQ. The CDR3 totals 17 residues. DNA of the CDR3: TGCGCCAGCAGCGCGGGGACTAGCGGGGGGGCAAGAGATACGCAGTATTTT. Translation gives CASSAGTSGGARDTQYF.

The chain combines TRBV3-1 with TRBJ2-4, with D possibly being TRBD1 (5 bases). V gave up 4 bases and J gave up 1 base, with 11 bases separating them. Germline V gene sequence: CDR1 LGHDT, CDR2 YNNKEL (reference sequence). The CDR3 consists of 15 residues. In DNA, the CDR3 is TGTGCCAGCAGCCCTGGACACTCTGCCAAAAACATTCAGTACTTC. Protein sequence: CASSPGHSAKNIQYF. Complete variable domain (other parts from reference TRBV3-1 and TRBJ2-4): DTAVSQTPKYLVTQMGNDKSIKCEQNLGHDTMYWYKQDSKKFLKIMFSYNNKELIINETVPNRFSPKSPDKAHLNLHINSLELGDSAVYFCASSPGHSAKNIQYFGAGTRLSVL.

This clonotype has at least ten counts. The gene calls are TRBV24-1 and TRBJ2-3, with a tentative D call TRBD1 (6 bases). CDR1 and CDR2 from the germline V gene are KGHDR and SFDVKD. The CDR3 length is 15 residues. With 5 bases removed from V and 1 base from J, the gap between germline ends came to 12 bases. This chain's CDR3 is CATSAGALGTDTQYF. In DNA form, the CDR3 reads TGTGCCACCAGTGCAGGGGCGCTTGGCACAGATACGCAGTATTTT.

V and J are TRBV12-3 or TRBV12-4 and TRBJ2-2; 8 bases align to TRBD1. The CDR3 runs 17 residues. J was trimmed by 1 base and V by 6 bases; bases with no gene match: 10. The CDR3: CASSSLYRGENTGELFF. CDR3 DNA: TGTGCCAGCAGCTCACTATACAGGGGGGAGAACACCGGGGAGCTGTTTTTT.

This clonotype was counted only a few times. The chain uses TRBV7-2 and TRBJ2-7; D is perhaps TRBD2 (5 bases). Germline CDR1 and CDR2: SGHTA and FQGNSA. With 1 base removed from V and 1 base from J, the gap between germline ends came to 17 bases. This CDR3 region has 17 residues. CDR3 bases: TGTGCCAGCAGCTTAGTGACGGTAGGGAGTGGATCCTACGAGCAGTACTTC. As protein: CASSLVTVGSGSYEQYF.

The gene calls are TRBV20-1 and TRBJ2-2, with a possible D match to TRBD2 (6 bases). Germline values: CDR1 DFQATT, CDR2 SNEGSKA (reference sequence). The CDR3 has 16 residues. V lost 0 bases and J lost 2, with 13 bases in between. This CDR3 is CSAREPYSGNTGELFF. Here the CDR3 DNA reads TGCAGTGCTAGAGAGCCCTATAGCGGAAACACCGGGGAGCTGTTTTTT.

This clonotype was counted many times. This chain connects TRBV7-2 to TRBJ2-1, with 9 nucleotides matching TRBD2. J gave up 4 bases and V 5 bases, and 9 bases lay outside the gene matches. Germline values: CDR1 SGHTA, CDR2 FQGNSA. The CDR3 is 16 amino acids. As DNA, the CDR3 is TGTGCCAGCAGCCCCGTGGTAAGCGGGAGGTACAATGAGCAGTTCTTC. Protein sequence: CASSPVVSGRYNEQFF.

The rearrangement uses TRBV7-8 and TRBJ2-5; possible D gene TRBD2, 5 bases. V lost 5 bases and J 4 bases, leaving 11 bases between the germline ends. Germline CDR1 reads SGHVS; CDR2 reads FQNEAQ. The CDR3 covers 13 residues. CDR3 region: CASSGLRGETQYF. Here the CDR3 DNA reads TGTGCCAGCAGCGGCCTCCGGGGAGAGACCCAGTACTTC.

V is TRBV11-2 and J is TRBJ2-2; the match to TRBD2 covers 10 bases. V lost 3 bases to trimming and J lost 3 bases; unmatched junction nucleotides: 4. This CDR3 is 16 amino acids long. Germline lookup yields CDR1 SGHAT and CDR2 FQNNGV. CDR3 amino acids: CASSLSSGSYTGELFF. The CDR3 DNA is TGTGCCAGCAGCTTGTCTAGCGGGAGTTACACCGGGGAGCTGTTTTTT.

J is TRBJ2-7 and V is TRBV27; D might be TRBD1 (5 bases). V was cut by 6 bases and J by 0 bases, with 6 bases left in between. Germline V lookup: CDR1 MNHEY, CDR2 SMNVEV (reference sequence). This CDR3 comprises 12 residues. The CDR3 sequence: CASRDNSYEQYV. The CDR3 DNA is TGTGCCAGCAGGGACAACTCCTACGAGCAGTACGTC.

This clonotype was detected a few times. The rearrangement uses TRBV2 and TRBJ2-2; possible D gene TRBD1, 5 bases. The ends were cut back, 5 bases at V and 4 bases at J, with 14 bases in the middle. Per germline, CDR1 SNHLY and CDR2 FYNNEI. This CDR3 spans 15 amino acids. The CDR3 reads CASSLSGSGTGELFF. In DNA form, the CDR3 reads TGTGCCAGCAGTTTGTCAGGGTCAGGCACCGGGGAGCTGTTTTTT.

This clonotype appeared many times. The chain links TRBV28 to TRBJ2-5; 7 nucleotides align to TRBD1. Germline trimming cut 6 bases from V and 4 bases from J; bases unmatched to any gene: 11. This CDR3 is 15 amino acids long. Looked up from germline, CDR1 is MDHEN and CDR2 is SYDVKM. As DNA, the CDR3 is TGTGCCAGCAGCGAACGAAAACAGGGGCGAGAGACCCAGTACTTC. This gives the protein CASSERKQGRETQYF.

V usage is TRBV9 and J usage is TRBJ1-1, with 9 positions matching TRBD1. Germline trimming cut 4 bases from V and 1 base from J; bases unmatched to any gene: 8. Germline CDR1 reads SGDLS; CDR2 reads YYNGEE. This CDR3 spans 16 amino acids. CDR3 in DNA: TGTGCCAGCAGCCCCCGGACAGGGGCGGGGAACACTGAAGCTTTCTTT. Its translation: CASSPRTGAGNTEAFF.